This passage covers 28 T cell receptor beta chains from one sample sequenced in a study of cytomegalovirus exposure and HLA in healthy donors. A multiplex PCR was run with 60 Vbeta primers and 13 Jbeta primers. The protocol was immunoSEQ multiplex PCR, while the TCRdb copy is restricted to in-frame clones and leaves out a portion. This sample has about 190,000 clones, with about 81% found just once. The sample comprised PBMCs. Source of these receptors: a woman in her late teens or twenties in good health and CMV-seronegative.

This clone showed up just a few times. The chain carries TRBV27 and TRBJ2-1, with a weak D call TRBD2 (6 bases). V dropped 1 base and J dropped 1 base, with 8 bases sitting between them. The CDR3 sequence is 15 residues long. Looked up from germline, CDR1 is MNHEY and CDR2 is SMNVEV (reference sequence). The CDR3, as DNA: TGTGCCAGCAGTTTATTTCGGGGGTCCTACAATGAGCAGTTCTTC. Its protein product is CASSLFRGSYNEQFF.

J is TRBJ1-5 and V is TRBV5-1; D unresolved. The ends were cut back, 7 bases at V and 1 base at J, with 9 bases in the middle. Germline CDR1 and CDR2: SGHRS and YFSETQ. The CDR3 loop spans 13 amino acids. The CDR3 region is CASAPVSNQPQHF. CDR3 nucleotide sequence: TGCGCCAGCGCGCCTGTAAGCAATCAGCCCCAGCATTTT.

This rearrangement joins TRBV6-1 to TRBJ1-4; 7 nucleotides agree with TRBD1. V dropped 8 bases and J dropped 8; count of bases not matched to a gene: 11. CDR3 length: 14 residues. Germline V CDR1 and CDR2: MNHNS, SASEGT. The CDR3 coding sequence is TGTGCCAGCCTTAACAGGGGAGGAAGGGAAAAACTGTTTTTT. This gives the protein CASLNRGGREKLFF.

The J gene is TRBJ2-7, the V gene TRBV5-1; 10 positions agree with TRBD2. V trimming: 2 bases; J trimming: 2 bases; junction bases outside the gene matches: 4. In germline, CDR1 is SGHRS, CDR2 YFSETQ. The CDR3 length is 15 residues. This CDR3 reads CASSFGGLATYEQYF. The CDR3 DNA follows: TGCGCCAGCAGCTTTGGGGGACTAGCGACCTACGAGCAGTACTTC.

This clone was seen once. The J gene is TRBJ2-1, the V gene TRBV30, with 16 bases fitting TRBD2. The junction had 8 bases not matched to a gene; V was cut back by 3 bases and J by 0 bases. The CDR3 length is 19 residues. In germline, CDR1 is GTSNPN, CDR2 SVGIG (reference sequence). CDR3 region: CAWRALGTSGRGSYNEQFF. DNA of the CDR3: TGTGCCTGGAGGGCCCTAGGGACTAGCGGGAGGGGCTCCTACAATGAGCAGTTCTTC. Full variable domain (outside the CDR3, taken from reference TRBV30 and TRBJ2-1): SQTIHQWPATLVQPVGSPLSLECTVEGTSNPNLYWYRQAAGRGLQLLFYSVGIGQISSEVPQNLSASRPQDRQFILSSKKLLLSDSGFYLCAWRALGTSGRGSYNEQFFGPGTRLTVL.

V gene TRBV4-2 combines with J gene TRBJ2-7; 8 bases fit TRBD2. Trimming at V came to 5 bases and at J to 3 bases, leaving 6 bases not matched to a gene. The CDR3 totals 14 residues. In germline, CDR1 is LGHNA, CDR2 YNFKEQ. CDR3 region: CASSDSGTYYEQYF. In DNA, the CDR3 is TGTGCCAGCAGCGATAGCGGGACCTACTACGAGCAGTACTTC.

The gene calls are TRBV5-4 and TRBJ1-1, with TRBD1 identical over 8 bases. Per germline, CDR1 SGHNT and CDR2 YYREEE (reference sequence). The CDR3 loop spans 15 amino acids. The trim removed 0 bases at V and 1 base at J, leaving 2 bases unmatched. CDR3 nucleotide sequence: TGTGCCAGCAGCTTGGGAGGGACAGGGAACACTGAAGCTTTCTTT. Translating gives CASSLGGTGNTEAFF. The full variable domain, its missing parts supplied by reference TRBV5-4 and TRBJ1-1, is ETGVTQSPTHLIKTRGQQVTLRCSSQSGHNTVSWYQQALGQGPQFIFQYYREEENGRGNFPPRFSGLQFPNYSSELNVNALELDDSALYLCASSLGGTGNTEAFFGQGTRLTVV.

CDR3 in amino acids: CARMFWRGGRTDTQYF. The CDR3 DNA reads TGTGCCAGGATGTTTTGGAGGGGGGGCCGCACAGATACGCAGTATTTT. The chain joins TRBV19 to TRBJ2-3; the D gene is possibly TRBD2 (7 bases). The CDR3 loop spans 16 amino acids. Germline lookup yields CDR1 LNHDA and CDR2 SQIVND (reference sequence). The ends were cut back, 9 bases at V and 1 base at J, with 20 bases in the middle.

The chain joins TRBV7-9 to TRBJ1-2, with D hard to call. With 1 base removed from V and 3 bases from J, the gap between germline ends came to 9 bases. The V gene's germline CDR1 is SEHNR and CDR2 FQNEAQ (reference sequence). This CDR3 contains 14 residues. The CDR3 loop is CASSLGGQHYGYTF. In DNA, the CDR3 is TGTGCCAGCAGCTTAGGAGGGCAGCACTATGGCTACACCTTC. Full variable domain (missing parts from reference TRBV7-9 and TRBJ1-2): DTGVSQNPRHKITKRGQNVTFRCDPISEHNRLYWYRQTLGQGPEFLTYFQNEAQLEKSRLLSDRFSAERPKGSFSTLEIQRTEQGDSAMYLCASSLGGQHYGYTFGSGTRLTVV.

CDR3 in amino acids: CASSEHSGGSYEQYF. CDR3 coding DNA: TGTGCCAGCAGCGAACACTCGGGGGGATCCTACGAGCAGTACTTC. The chain carries TRBV6-1 and TRBJ2-7, with 7 bases identical to TRBD2. The CDR3 length is 15 residues. CDR1 and CDR2 (germline): MNHNS, SASEGT. The V and J ends lost 6 bases and 1 base, in that order; junction bases with no gene match: 9.

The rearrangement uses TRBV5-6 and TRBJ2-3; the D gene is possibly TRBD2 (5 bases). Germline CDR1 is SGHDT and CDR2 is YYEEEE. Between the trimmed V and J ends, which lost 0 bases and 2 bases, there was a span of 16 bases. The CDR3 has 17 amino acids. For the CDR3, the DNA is TGTGCCAGCAGCTTGGGTGCAAGGAGGCTCTACACAGATACGCAGTATTTT. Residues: CASSLGARRLYTDTQYF.

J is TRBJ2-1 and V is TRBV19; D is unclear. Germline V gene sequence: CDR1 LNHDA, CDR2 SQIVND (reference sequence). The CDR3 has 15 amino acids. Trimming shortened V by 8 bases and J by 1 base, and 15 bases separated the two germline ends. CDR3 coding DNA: TGTGCCAGTGGTCGTGGGCAGTCGTCCTACAATGAGCAGTTCTTC. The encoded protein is CASGRGQSSYNEQFF.

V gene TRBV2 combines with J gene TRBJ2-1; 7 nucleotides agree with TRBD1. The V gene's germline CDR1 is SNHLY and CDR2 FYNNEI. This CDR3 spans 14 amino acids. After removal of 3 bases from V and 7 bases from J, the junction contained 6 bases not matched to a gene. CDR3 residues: CASSDPGGVNEQFF. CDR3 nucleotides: TGTGCCAGCAGTGATCCAGGGGGAGTTAATGAGCAGTTCTTC.

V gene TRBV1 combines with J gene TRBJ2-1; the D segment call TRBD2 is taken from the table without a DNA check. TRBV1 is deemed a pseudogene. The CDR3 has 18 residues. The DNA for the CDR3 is TGCACCAGCAGCCAACGTTCCCCGGGGGGCCCCATAGTCTATGAGCAGTTCTTC. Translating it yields CTSSQRSPGGPIVYEQFF.

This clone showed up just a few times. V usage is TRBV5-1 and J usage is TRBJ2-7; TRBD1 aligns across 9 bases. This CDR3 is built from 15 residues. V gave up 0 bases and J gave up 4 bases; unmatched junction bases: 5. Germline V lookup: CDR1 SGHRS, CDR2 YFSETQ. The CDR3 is CASSLEPGQGYEQYF. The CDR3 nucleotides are TGCGCCAGCAGCTTGGAGCCGGGACAGGGTTACGAGCAGTACTTC.

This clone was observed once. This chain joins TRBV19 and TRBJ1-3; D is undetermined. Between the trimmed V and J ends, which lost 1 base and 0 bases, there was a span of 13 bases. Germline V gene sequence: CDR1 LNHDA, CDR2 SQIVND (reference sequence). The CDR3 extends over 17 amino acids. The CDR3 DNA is TGTGCCAGTAGTATAGCCCCTCGGGTCGCCTCTGGAAACACCATATATTTT. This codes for CASSIAPRVASGNTIYF. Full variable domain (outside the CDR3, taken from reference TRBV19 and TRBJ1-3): DGGITQSPKYLFRKEGQNVTLSCEQNLNHDAMYWYRQDPGQGLRLIYYSQIVNDFQKGDIAEGYSVSREKKESFPLTVTSAQKNPTAFYLCASSIAPRVASGNTIYFGEGSWLTVV.

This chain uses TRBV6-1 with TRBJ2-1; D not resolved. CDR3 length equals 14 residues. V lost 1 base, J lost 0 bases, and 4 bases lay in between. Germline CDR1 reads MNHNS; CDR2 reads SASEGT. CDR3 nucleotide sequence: TGTGCCAGCAGTGAAGATATCTCCTACAATGAGCAGTTCTTC. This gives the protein CASSEDISYNEQFF.

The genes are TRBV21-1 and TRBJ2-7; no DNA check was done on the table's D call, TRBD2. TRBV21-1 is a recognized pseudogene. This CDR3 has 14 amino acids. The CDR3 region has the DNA TGTGCCAGCAGCCCCTTAGCGGGGTACTACGAGCAGTACTTC. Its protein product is CASSPLAGYYEQYF.

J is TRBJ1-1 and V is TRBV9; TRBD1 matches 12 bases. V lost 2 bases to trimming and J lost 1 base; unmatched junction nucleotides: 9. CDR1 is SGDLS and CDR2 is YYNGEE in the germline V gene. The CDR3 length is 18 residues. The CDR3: CASSVTTGTGGWNTEAFF. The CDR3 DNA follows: TGTGCCAGCAGCGTTACCACCGGGACAGGGGGCTGGAACACTGAAGCTTTCTTT.

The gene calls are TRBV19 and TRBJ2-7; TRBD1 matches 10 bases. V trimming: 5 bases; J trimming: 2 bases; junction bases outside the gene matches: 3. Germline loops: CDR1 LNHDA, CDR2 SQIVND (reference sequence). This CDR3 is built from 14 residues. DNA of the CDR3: TGTGCCAGTAGTCCCGGACAGGGGGCCTACGAGCAGTACTTC. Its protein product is CASSPGQGAYEQYF.

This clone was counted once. For the CDR3, the DNA is TGTGCCAGCAGTAGACAGGGCGGTGTTCGCAATCAGCCCCAGCATTTT. Translation: CASSRQGGVRNQPQHF. This chain uses TRBV27 with TRBJ1-5; 7 bases fit TRBD1. With V trimmed by 5 bases and J by 2 bases, 9 bases remained unmatched. The germline V gene has CDR1 MNHEY and CDR2 SMNVEV (reference sequence). The CDR3 spans 16 residues.

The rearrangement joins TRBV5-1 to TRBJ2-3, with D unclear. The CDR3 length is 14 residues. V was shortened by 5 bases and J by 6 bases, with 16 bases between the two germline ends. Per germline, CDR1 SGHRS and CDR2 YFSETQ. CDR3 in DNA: TGCGCCAGCAGACTCCTCCCTAGTGCGGATACGCAGTATTTT. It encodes CASRLLPSADTQYF.

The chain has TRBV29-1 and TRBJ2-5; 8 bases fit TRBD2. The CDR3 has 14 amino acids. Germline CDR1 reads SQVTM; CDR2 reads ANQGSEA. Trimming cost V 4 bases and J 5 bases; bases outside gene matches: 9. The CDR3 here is CSVGGLGLGETQYF. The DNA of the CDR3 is TGCAGCGTTGGGGGGCTGGGACTAGGGGAGACCCAGTACTTC.

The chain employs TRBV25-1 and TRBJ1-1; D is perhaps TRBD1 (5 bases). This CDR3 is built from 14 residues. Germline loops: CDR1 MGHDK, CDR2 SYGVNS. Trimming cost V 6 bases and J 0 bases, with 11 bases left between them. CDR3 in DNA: TGTGCCAGCAGCCTCCCGGGGGTGAACACTGAAGCTTTCTTT. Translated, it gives CASSLPGVNTEAFF. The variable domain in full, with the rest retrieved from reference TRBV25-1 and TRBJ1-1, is EADIYQTPRYLVIGTGKKITLECSQTMGHDKMYWYQQDPGMELHLIHYSYGVNSTEKGDLSSESTVSRIRTEHFPLTLESARPSHTSQYLCASSLPGVNTEAFFGQGTRLTVV.

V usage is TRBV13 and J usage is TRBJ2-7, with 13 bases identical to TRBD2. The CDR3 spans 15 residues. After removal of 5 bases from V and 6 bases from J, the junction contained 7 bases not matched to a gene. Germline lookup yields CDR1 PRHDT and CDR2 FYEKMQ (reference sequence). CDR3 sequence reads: CASSPGLAGTSEQYF. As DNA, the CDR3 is TGTGCCAGCAGCCCGGGACTAGCGGGGACCTCCGAGCAGTACTTC.

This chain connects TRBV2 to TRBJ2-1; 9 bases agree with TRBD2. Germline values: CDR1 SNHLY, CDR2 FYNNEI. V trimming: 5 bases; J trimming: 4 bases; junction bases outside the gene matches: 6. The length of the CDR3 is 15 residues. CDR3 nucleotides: TGTGCCAGCAGTTTTAGCGGGAGTTCTTACAATGAGCAGTTCTTC. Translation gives CASSFSGSSYNEQFF.

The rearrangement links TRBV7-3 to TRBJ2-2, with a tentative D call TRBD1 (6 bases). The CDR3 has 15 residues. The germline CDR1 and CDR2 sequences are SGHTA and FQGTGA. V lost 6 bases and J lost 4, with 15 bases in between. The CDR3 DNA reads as TGTGCCAGCAGAAAAACAGGGTACGGCACCGGGGAGCTGTTTTTT. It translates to CASRKTGYGTGELFF. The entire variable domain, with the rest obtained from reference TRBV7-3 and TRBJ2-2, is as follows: GAGVSQTPSNKVTEKGKYVELRCDPISGHTALYWYRQSLGQGPEFLIYFQGTGAADDSGLPNDRFFAVRPEGSVSTLKIQRTERGDSAVYLCASRKTGYGTGELFFGEGSRLTVL.

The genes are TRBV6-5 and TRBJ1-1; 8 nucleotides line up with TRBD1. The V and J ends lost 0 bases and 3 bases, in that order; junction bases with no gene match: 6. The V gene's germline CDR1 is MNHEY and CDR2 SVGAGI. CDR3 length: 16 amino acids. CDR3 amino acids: CASSYSRGLVDTEAFF. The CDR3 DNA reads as TGTGCCAGCAGTTACTCCAGGGGGCTGGTGGACACTGAAGCTTTCTTT.